One and the same sample provided the 14 T cell receptor beta chains below, sequenced in a study of radiotherapy plus CTLA-4 blockade in lung cancer. The method was immunoSEQ multiplex PCR; TCRdb's version includes in-frame clones alone and lacks a portion of them. The sample consists of fewer than 65,000 clones, roughly 77% of them appearing once. The sequences come from peripheral blood, collected from a patient treated with radiotherapy plus ipilimumab. The receptor set was obtained from a human donor with non-small cell lung cancer who had a complete response to radiotherapy plus ipilimumab.

The CDR3 DNA reads as TGCAGCGTTGACACAGGGGGTGGCTACACCTTC. Translation: CSVDTGGGYTF. This sequence joins TRBV29-1 and TRBJ1-2, with 8 bases matching TRBD1. CDR1 is SQVTM and CDR2 is ANQGSEA in the germline V gene. The length of the CDR3 is 11 residues. The V and J ends lost 3 bases and 7 bases, in that order; junction bases with no gene match: 1. Full variable domain (missing parts from reference TRBV29-1 and TRBJ1-2): SAVISQKPSRDICQRGTSLTIQCQVDSQVTMMFWYRQQPGQSLTLIATANQGSEATYESGFVIDKFPISRPNLTFSTLTVSNMSPEDSSIYLCSVDTGGGYTFGSGTRLTVV.

The V and J genes are TRBV18 and TRBJ2-5; 14 nucleotides line up with TRBD2. CDR3 size: 17 residues. Germline assignment: CDR1 KGHSH and CDR2 LQKENI. The junction had 8 bases not matched to a gene; V was cut back by 3 bases and J by 5 bases. For the CDR3, the DNA is TGTGCCAGCTCACCCGGGACTAGCGGGAGTAGATTGGAGACCCAGTACTTC. Protein: CASSPGTSGSRLETQYF. The whole variable domain, filled in from reference TRBV18 and TRBJ2-5, reads NAGVMQNPRHLVRRRGQEARLRCSPMKGHSHVYWYRQLPEEGLKFMVYLQKENIIDESGMPKERFSAEFPKEGPSILRIQQVVRGDSAAYFCASSPGTSGSRLETQYFGPGTRLLVL.

The rearrangement joins TRBV30 to TRBJ1-4, with 8 bases identical to TRBD1. The length of the CDR3 is 13 residues. The V gene end was trimmed by 5 bases and the J gene end by 6 bases; junction bases not matched to a gene: 5. CDR1 is GTSNPN, CDR2 SVGIG, per germline (reference sequence). The CDR3 nucleotides read TGTGCCTGGGCGACAGGGGCGGATGAAAAACTGTTTTTT. Amino acids: CAWATGADEKLFF.

Here the CDR3 reads CASSTGTGVGYTF. The CDR3 coding sequence is TGTGCCAGTAGTACCGGGACAGGGGTTGGCTACACCTTC. This sequence joins TRBV19 and TRBJ1-2; 10 bases match TRBD1. Germline values: CDR1 LNHDA, CDR2 SQIVND (reference sequence). This CDR3 is 13 amino acids long. V lost 4 bases, J lost 7 bases, and 3 bases stayed unmatched. The full variable domain, with the rest looked up from reference TRBV19 and TRBJ1-2, is DGGITQSPKYLFRKEGQNVTLSCEQNLNHDAMYWYRQDPGQGLRLIYYSQIVNDFQKGDIAEGYSVSREKKESFPLTVTSAQKNPTAFYLCASSTGTGVGYTFGSGTRLTVV.

This clone appeared a few times. This chain uses TRBV6-1 with TRBJ2-7; TRBD1 might be the D (6 bases). Germline-derived CDR1 and CDR2 are MNHNS and SASEGT. The germline V and J ends were trimmed by 7 bases and 2 bases, with 9 bases remaining between them. The CDR3 is 12 residues long. The DNA for the CDR3 is TGTGCCAGCACGGACAGTACCTACGAGCAGTACGTC. Its protein product is CASTDSTYEQYV.

This clone occurred once. The V call is TRBV2, the J call TRBJ2-1; D possibly corresponds to TRBD1 (5 bases). The CDR3 contains 13 residues. V lost 2 bases to trimming and J lost 8 bases, with 10 bases between them. Germline CDR1 reads SNHLY; CDR2 reads FYNNEI. This chain's CDR3 is CASSEPGKYEQFF. In DNA form, the CDR3 reads TGTGCCAGCAGTGAACCAGGGAAGTATGAGCAGTTCTTC.

V and J are TRBV11-3 and TRBJ2-2; TRBD1 matches at 7 bases. Looked up from germline, CDR1 is SGHNT and CDR2 is YENEEA. With 2 bases clipped from V and 3 bases from J, the junction kept 6 bases outside the gene matches. The CDR3 is 16 amino acids. CDR3 nucleotide sequence: TGTGCCAGCAGCTTAAGGGGAACAGGGGACACCGGGGAGCTGTTTTTT. Its translation is CASSLRGTGDTGELFF.

The chain uses TRBV2 and TRBJ2-7, with D possibly being TRBD1 (6 bases). There are 12 residues in the CDR3. V lost 5 bases, J lost 6 bases, and 11 bases lay in between. The germline gives CDR1 SNHLY, CDR2 FYNNEI. The CDR3 reads CASSLTGIEQYV. In DNA form, the CDR3 reads TGTGCCAGCAGTCTTACAGGGATCGAGCAGTACGTC.

CDR3 loop: CASSQGYSYGYTF. The CDR3 nucleotides are TGTGCCAGCAGCCAAGGGTACAGCTATGGCTACACCTTC. The V and J genes are TRBV14 and TRBJ1-2; D gene ambiguous. The CDR3 has 13 amino acids. V dropped 1 base and J dropped 4 bases, with 7 bases sitting between them. Germline CDR1 reads SGHDN; CDR2 reads FVKESK.

Only one count was recorded for this clone. V usage is TRBV4-3 and J usage is TRBJ1-3; no reliable D call. The CDR3 length is 16 residues. V was trimmed by 0 bases and J by 1 base, leaving 10 bases between them. Germline V gene data show CDR1 as LGHNA and CDR2 as YSLEER. This chain's CDR3 is CASSQELRLSGNTIYF. The CDR3 nucleotides are TGCGCCAGCAGCCAAGAATTGAGACTTTCTGGAAACACCATATATTTT.

The table lists this clone with a count of one. The chain is built from TRBV5-6 and TRBJ2-7, with D uncertain. V lost 4 bases, J lost 6 bases, and 11 bases lay in between. The CDR3 loop spans 12 amino acids. CDR1 is SGHDT, CDR2 YYEEEE, per germline. The CDR3 loop reads CASSLDIGEQYF. CDR3 bases: TGTGCCAGCAGCCTGGATATCGGCGAGCAGTACTTC. The whole variable domain, filled in from reference TRBV5-6 and TRBJ2-7, reads DAGVTQSPTHLIKTRGQQVTLRCSPKSGHDTVSWYQQALGQGPQFIFQYYEEEERQRGNFPDRFSGHQFPNYSSELNVNALLLGDSALYLCASSLDIGEQYFGPGTRLTVT.

The chain uses TRBV5-4 and TRBJ2-7; 8 positions agree with TRBD1. The CDR3 spans 16 residues. Germline V lookup: CDR1 SGHNT, CDR2 YYREEE (reference sequence). V trimming: 5 bases; J trimming: 5 bases; junction bases outside the gene matches: 15. The CDR3 region has the DNA TGTGCCAGCAGACGGGCAGGGGGCGCAATAAGGGACGAGCAGTACGTC. It is translated as CASRRAGGAIRDEQYV.

The chain has TRBV5-4 and TRBJ2-5; 7 bases match TRBD2. From germline, CDR1 is SGHNT and CDR2 YYREEE (reference sequence). The CDR3 loop spans 14 amino acids. The V and J ends lost 4 bases and 1 base, in that order; junction bases with no gene match: 4. The CDR3 DNA sequence: TGTGCCAGCAGCCGGGGGGAGAGCCAAGAGACCCAGTACTTC. It codes for CASSRGESQETQYF.

The sample holds one count of this clone. V usage is TRBV7-6 and J usage is TRBJ1-1; the D gene is possibly TRBD1 (6 bases). Germline loops: CDR1 SGHVS, CDR2 FNYEAQ. V was shortened by 5 bases and J by 1 base, with 14 bases between the two germline ends. This CDR3 contains 15 residues. CDR3 sequence reads: CASSRWDTKNTEAFF. The CDR3 coding sequence is TGTGCCAGCAGCAGGTGGGACACCAAGAACACTGAAGCTTTCTTT.